A single sample gave rise to the 27 T cell receptor beta chains below, sequenced in a study of blood T cells in healthy people across ages. Combining a sample-barcoded 5' primer with a J-beta primer mix, a second PCR ran for roughly 7 to 12 cycles. One entry per CDR3 protein, called by TCRdb with MiXCR from the 5' RACE reads. The top ten clones hold 10% of a sample with some 940,000 distinct CDR3 sequences, almost 30% of them seen once. These sequences were also reported in another study, on T cells of mothers and their children.

The specimen was blood. These receptors were taken from a woman aged 40-49 years in good health.

This clonotype has more than one count but fewer than ten. The chain links TRBV7-2 to TRBJ1-1; the D is unclear. The CDR3 length is 12 residues. The germline CDR1 and CDR2 sequences are SGHTA and FQGNSA. The V end was cut by 4 bases, the J end by 8 bases, with 11 bases between. This CDR3 is CASSYDTREAFF. The CDR3 coding sequence is TGTGCCAGCAGCTACGATACAAGAGAAGCTTTCTTT.

This chain joins TRBV2 and TRBJ2-7, with TRBD2 as a possible D gene (5 bases). Trimming took 8 bases from V and 0 from J, leaving 20 bases between them. Per the germline V gene, CDR1 is SNHLY and CDR2 is FYNNEI. There are 16 residues in the CDR3. CDR3 nucleotides: TGTGCCAGCGCCCAGCAACGGGATGAAAGCTCCTACGAGCAGTACTTC. Residues: CASAQQRDESSYEQYF. Full variable domain (missing parts from reference TRBV2 and TRBJ2-7): EPEVTQTPSHQVTQMGQEVILRCVPISNHLYFYWYRQILGQKVEFLVSFYNNEISEKSEIFDDQFSVERPDGSNFTLKIRSTKLEDSAMYFCASAQQRDESSYEQYFGPGTRLTVT.

This clonotype came up many times. V usage is TRBV20-1 and J usage is TRBJ1-2; the D is unclear. CDR3 length: 11 amino acids. V lost 0 bases and J lost 7, with 6 bases in between. The V gene's germline CDR1 is DFQATT and CDR2 SNEGSKA (reference sequence). CDR3 protein: CSARDSSGYTF. DNA for the CDR3: TGCAGTGCTAGAGATTCAAGTGGCTACACCTTC.

This clonotype was seen ten or more times. V usage is TRBV20-1 and J usage is TRBJ2-6; the D gene is possibly TRBD2 (6 bases). Per the germline V gene, CDR1 is DFQATT and CDR2 is SNEGSKA (reference sequence). The CDR3 covers 17 residues. Trimming left V 6 bases short and J 4 bases short, with 22 bases between. CDR3 bases: TGCAGTGCCCCGCCGAGGCAGGGTGGGAGGGGGGCCAACGTCCTGACTTTC. Its protein product is CSAPPRQGGRGANVLTF.

The CDR3 region is CASRRSASYEQYF. The CDR3, as DNA: TGTGCCAGCCGAAGGTCTGCTTCCTACGAGCAGTACTTC. The chain joins TRBV19 to TRBJ2-7, with D hard to call. Germline V gene sequence: CDR1 LNHDA, CDR2 SQIVND (reference sequence). The CDR3 has 13 residues. Trimming removed 9 bases at V and 1 base at J, with 13 bases between. Based on the CDR3 plus reference TRBV19 and TRBJ2-7, the full variable domain is DGGITQSPKYLFRKEGQNVTLSCEQNLNHDAMYWYRQDPGQGLRLIYYSQIVNDFQKGDIAEGYSVSREKKESFPLTVTSAQKNPTAFYLCASRRSASYEQYFGPGTRLTVT.

The chain is built from TRBV6-6 and TRBJ2-1; the D is unclear. The V gene lost 0 bases and the J gene lost 4 bases, with 10 bases spanning the gap. Germline CDR1 and CDR2: MNHNY and SVGAGI (reference sequence). The CDR3 consists of 15 residues. CDR3 residues: CASSYSEPSYNEQFF. CDR3 nucleotides: TGTGCCAGCAGTTACTCGGAACCTTCTTACAATGAGCAGTTCTTC.

The chain uses TRBV7-9 and TRBJ2-1; 12 bases are shared with TRBD2. Germline V gene lookup returns CDR1 SEHNR and CDR2 FQNEAQ (reference sequence). With 10 bases clipped from V and 7 bases from J, the junction kept 5 bases outside the gene matches. The CDR3 covers 13 residues. CDR3 DNA sequence: TGTGCCATCCGGACTAGCGGGGAGAATGAGCAGTTCTTC. It yields the protein CAIRTSGENEQFF. The whole variable domain, remainder taken from reference TRBV7-9 and TRBJ2-1, is DTGVSQNPRHKITKRGQNVTFRCDPISEHNRLYWYRQTLGQGPEFLTYFQNEAQLEKSRLLSDRFSAERPKGSFSTLEIQRTEQGDSAMYLCAIRTSGENEQFFGPGTRLTVL.

This clonotype has only one observation. This chain joins TRBV20-1 and TRBJ1-6; the D is unclear. V was clipped by 6 bases and J by 9 bases, with 21 bases between them. The CDR3 loop spans 15 amino acids. Germline V gene data show CDR1 as DFQATT and CDR2 as SNEGSKA (reference sequence). The chain's CDR3 is CSAGEGSIHSSPLHF. In nucleotides, the CDR3 is TGCAGTGCCGGGGAGGGCTCGATCCATAGTTCACCCCTCCACTTT.

This clonotype was observed many times. The chain links TRBV29-1 to TRBJ2-7; no firm D call. This CDR3 region has 12 residues. The V end was cut by 4 bases, the J end by 2 bases, with 9 bases between. Germline lookup yields CDR1 SQVTM and CDR2 ANQGSEA. For the CDR3, the DNA is TGCAGCGTTGCTAGACAACCCTACGAGCAGTACTTC. Translation: CSVARQPYEQYF.

This clonotype showed up just a few times. This sequence joins TRBV28 and TRBJ1-2; 10 nucleotides line up with TRBD1. CDR1 and CDR2 from the germline V gene are MDHEN and SYDVKM. This CDR3 is built from 15 residues. V was pared by 7 bases and J by 5 bases, with 10 bases of the junction left unmatched. CDR3 nucleotides: TGTGCCAGCAACCCCCGAACGGGACAGGGGTATGGCTACACCTTC. This gives the protein CASNPRTGQGYGYTF.

The chain recombines TRBV2 with TRBJ1-5; a possible D gene is TRBD1 (6 bases). Germline V gene data show CDR1 as SNHLY and CDR2 as FYNNEI. Trimming cost V 4 bases and J 0 bases, with 13 bases left between them. The CDR3 runs to 16 residues. The CDR3 spells CASSVYRAVSNQPQHF. The CDR3, as DNA: TGTGCCAGCAGTGTGTACAGGGCAGTTAGCAATCAGCCCCAGCATTTT.

This clonotype was picked up many times. Since a much larger clone is just one base distant, this may be a read error. This chain joins TRBV7-2 and TRBJ2-1, with 12 bases aligning to TRBD2. V was clipped by 7 bases and J by 5 bases; unmatched bases: 12. This CDR3 comprises 17 residues. From germline, CDR1 is SGHTA and CDR2 FQGNSA. CDR3 nucleotides: TGTGCCAGCAACTCCCTCCGACTAGCGGGGGACGACAATGAGCAGTTCTTC. Amino acids: CASNSLRLAGDDNEQFF.

J is TRBJ2-5 and V is TRBV7-9, with 10 bases fitting TRBD2. Germline CDR1 and CDR2: SEHNR and FQNEAQ (reference sequence). This CDR3 is built from 15 residues. V lost 3 bases and J lost 4; bases outside the gene matches: 5. The CDR3 DNA is TGTGCCAGCAGCTTGGGACTAGCGATGGGAGAGACCCAGTACTTC. This gives the protein CASSLGLAMGETQYF.

This clonotype was seen only once. Just one base apart from a much larger clone, this may be a read error. The chain carries TRBV5-1 and TRBJ2-7, with 7 bases lining up with TRBD2. The DNA end lines up better with TRBJ2-5; the J call may be wrong. The V gene's germline CDR1 is SGHRS and CDR2 YFSETQ. The CDR3 runs 13 residues. The CDR3 nucleotides are TGCGCCGGCAGCAGCGGGGTGGCAGAGACCCAGTACTTC. This sequence encodes CAGSSGVAETQYF.

This clonotype was counted a few times. This rearrangement joins TRBV24-1 to TRBJ2-2; D might be TRBD1 (6 bases). CDR3 length equals 16 residues. In germline, CDR1 is KGHDR, CDR2 SFDVKD. Trimming cost V 0 bases and J 3 bases, with 10 bases left between them. The CDR3 loop is CATSDLQQGDTGELFF. The DNA for the CDR3 is TGTGCCACCAGTGATTTGCAACAGGGAGACACCGGGGAGCTGTTTTTT.

A word on this clonotype: A much larger clone is a single base away; this may be a read error. The chain joins TRBV6-2 or TRBV6-3 to TRBJ2-1; 15 bases align to TRBD2. This CDR3 is 14 amino acids long. Germline-derived CDR1 and CDR2 are MNHEY and SVGEGT. CDR3: CASRTSGGANAQFF. The CDR3 coding sequence is TGTGCCAGCCGGACTAGCGGGGGGGCCAATGCGCAGTTCTTC.

In its sample, this clonotype was seen a few times. The V call is TRBV29-1, the J call TRBJ1-2; tentative D call: TRBD1 (5 bases). The germline CDR1 and CDR2 sequences are SQVTM and ANQGSEA. CDR3 length equals 13 residues. V was shortened by 0 bases and J by 3 bases, with 8 bases between the two germline ends. CDR3 protein: CSVEDLGDYGYTF. CDR3 in DNA: TGCAGCGTTGAAGATTTAGGGGACTATGGCTACACCTTC.

About this clonotype: A much larger clone lies one base from this, so it may be a read error. The chain is built from TRBV19 and TRBJ1-6; 9 nucleotides align to TRBD1. Germline V CDR1 and CDR2: LNHDA, SQIVND (reference sequence). The CDR3 extends over 14 amino acids. CDR3 nucleotides: TGTGCCGGTAGTGGGACAGGGTACAATTCACCCCTCCACTTT. This translates into CAGSGTGYNSPLHF.

Points on this clonotype: The junction differs from germline at one of its ends, possibly a read error. This chain connects TRBV12-3 or TRBV12-4 to TRBJ2-1; D remains ambiguous. The CDR3 is 15 amino acids. The CDR3 nucleotides are TGTGGCAGCAGTCCGCAAGGGCTATCCTACAATGAGCAGTTCTTC. Translation: CGSSPQGLSYNEQFF.

As for this clonotype: An end of the junction differs from the germline gene, which may be a read error. The J gene is TRBJ1-2, the V gene TRBV12-3 or TRBV12-4; tentative D call: TRBD1 (6 bases). The CDR3 consists of 13 residues. CDR3 coding DNA: TGTGCCAGCAGTCAGGACAGAACCTATGGCTACATCTTC. This sequence encodes CASSQDRTYGYIF.

This CDR3 reads CASSPLDRADTIYF. The CDR3 DNA is TGTGCCAGCTCACCACTCGACAGGGCGGACACCATATATTTT. This rearrangement joins TRBV18 to TRBJ1-3; 7 nucleotides align to TRBD1. The CDR3 is 14 residues long. V lost 1 base and J lost 8; bases outside the gene matches: 5. The germline gives CDR1 KGHSH, CDR2 LQKENI.

A few counts support this clonotype. V gene TRBV7-3 combines with J gene TRBJ2-3, with 7 bases aligning to TRBD2. CDR1 and CDR2 (germline): SGHTA, FQGTGA. V shed 4 bases and J 6 bases; nucleotides not matched to a gene: 7. This CDR3 comprises 14 residues. The CDR3 here is CASSSGLDADTQYF. For the CDR3, the DNA is TGTGCCAGCAGCTCTGGACTAGATGCTGATACGCAGTATTTT.

The J gene is TRBJ2-3, the V gene TRBV6-2 or TRBV6-3; 9 nucleotides line up with TRBD2. The V gene's germline CDR1 is MNHEY and CDR2 SVGEGT. This CDR3 has 16 residues. V was pared by 2 bases and J by 5 bases, with 8 bases of the junction left unmatched. The CDR3 nucleotides read TGTGCCAGCAGTTACGAGGCTAGCGGGACCAGAGATACGCAGTATTTT. This encodes CASSYEASGTRDTQYF.

This clonotype occurred a few times. The CDR3 loop is CASSSRPQRGGYNEQFF. CDR3 DNA sequence: TGCGCCAGCAGCTCAAGGCCCCAGCGGGGGGGCTACAATGAGCAGTTCTTC. This chain links TRBV4-1 with TRBJ2-1; 10 bases align to TRBD2. This CDR3 is 17 amino acids long. Germline V gene data show CDR1 as MGHRA and CDR2 as YSYEKL. V shed 5 bases and J 3 bases; nucleotides not matched to a gene: 10.

This chain uses TRBV7-3 with TRBJ2-1; D might be TRBD2 (5 bases). Germline CDR1 SGHTA, CDR2 FQGTGA. This CDR3 region has 13 residues. Trimming shortened V by 5 bases and J by 6 bases, and 11 bases separated the two germline ends. For the CDR3, the DNA is TGTGCCAGCAGCCGAAAGGCGGGCAATGAGCAGTTCTTC. It is translated as CASSRKAGNEQFF.

J is TRBJ2-1 and V is TRBV9, with D perhaps TRBD2 (6 bases). The CDR3 sequence is 15 residues long. V gave up 8 bases and J gave up 3 bases, with 18 bases separating them. Germline CDR1 is SGDLS and CDR2 is YYNGEE. For the CDR3, the DNA is TGTGCCAGTGCTTTCATGGGAGGCGGCTACAATGAGCAGTTCTTC. It encodes CASAFMGGGYNEQFF.

This clonotype was seen a few times. The chain combines TRBV6-4 with TRBJ2-3; 10 nucleotides agree with TRBD2. The germline CDR1 and CDR2 sequences are MRHNA and SNTAGT. V was pared by 2 bases and J by 6 bases, with 5 bases of the junction left unmatched. The CDR3 runs to 15 residues. CDR3 residues: CASSDLAGAADTQYF. The CDR3 DNA follows: TGTGCCAGCAGTGACCTAGCGGGGGCCGCGGATACGCAGTATTTT.